The clone carrying this T cell receptor beta chain was detected ten times or more. What it recognizes is unknown. The data originate from a study of T cell repertoires in cytomegalovirus infection. TCRdb reprocessed the reads via MiXCR and lists one record per CDR3 protein. Of approximately 140,000 distinct CDR3 sequences in the sample, roughly 6% are singletons; the top ten hold over 15%. The germline V and J ends were trimmed by 8 bases and 3 bases, with 14 bases remaining between them. The CDR3 has 13 amino acids. Looked up from germline, CDR1 is LGHNT and CDR2 is FRNRAP. Study findings and constraints: Summed frequency of shared TCR beta families picked out CMV carriers who also had the relevant HLA.

This receptor was identified in a human donor in good health (CMV status not recorded). Some clones in this sample may be carry-over from other donors' samples. The sequenced material came from PBMCs. The chain has TRBV12-5 and TRBJ2-7; D is perhaps TRBD1 or TRBD2 (5 bases each). CDR3 sequence reads: CASQEGHGYEQYF. In nucleotides, the CDR3 is TGTGCTAGTCAAGAGGGGCATGGCTACGAGCAGTACTTC.